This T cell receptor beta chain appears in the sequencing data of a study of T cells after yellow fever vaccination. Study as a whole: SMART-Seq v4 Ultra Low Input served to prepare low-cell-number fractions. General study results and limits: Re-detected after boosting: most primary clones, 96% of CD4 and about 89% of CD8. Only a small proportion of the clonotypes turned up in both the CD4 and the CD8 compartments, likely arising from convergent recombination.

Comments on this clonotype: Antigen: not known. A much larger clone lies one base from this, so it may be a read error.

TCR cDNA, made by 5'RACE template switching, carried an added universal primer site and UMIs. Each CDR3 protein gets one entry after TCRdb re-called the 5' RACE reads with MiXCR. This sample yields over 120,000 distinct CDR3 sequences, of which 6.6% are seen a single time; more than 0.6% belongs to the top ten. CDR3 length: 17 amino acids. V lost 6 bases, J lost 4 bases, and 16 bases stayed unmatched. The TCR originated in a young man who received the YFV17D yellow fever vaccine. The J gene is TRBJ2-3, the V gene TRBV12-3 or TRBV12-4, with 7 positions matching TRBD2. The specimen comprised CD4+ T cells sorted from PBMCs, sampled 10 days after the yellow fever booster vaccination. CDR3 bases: TGTGCCAGCAGCTGGGCCTTCTTAGCGGGCCGAGCAGATACGCAGTATTTT. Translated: CASSWAFLAGRADTQYF.